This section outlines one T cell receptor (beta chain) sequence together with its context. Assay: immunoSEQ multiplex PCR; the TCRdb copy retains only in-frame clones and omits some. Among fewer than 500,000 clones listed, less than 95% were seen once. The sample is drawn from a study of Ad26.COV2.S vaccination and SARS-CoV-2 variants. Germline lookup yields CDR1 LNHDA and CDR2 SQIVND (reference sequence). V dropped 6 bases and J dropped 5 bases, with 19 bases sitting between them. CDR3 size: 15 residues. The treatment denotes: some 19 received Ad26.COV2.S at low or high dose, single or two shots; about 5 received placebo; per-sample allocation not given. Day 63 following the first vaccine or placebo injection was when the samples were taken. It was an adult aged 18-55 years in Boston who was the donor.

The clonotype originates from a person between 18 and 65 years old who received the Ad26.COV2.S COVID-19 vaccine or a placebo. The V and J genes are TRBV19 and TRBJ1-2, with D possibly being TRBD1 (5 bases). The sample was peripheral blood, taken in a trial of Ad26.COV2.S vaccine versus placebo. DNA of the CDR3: TGTGCCAGTAGATTTGCGGGACCGGTCGAATATGGCTACACCTTC. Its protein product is CASRFAGPVEYGYTF.